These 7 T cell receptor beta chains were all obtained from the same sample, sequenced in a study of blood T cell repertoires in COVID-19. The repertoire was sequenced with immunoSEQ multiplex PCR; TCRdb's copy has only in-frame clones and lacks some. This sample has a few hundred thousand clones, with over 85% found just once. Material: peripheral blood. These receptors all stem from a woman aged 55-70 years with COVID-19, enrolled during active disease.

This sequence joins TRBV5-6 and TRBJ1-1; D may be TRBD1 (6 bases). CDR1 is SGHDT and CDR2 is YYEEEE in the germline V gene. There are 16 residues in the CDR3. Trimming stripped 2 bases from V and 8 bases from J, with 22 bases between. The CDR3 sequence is CASSFDLRGPAAEAFF. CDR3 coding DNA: TGTGCCAGCAGCTTCGATCTCAGGGGTCCAGCGGCAGAAGCTTTCTTT.

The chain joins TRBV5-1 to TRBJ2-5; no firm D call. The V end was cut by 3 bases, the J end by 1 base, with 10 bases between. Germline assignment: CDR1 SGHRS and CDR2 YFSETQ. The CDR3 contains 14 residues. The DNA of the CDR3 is TGCGCCAGCAGCTCCACGCCCGGCCAAGAGACCCAGTACTTC. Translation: CASSSTPGQETQYF.

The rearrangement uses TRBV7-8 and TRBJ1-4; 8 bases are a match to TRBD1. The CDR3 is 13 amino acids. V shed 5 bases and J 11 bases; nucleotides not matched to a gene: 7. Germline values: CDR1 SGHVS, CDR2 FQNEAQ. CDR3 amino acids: CASSRDRGEKLFF. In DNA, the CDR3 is TGTGCCAGCAGCCGCGACAGGGGTGAGAAACTGTTTTTT.

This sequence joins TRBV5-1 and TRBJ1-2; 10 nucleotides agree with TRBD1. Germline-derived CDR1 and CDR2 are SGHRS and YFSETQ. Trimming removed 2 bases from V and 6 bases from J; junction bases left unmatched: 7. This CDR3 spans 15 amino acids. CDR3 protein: CASSLSGTGVNGYTF. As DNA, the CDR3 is TGCGCCAGCAGCTTATCCGGGACAGGGGTGAATGGCTACACCTTC.

The CDR3 DNA follows: TGTGCCAGCAGGGGGAGTGGGGGGGCATATGAAAAACTGTTTTTT. This sequence encodes CASRGSGGAYEKLFF. The chain is built from TRBV6-6 and TRBJ1-4, with D possibly being TRBD1 (6 bases). The CDR3 consists of 15 residues. Germline CDR1 reads MNHNY; CDR2 reads SVGAGI (reference sequence). The V gene lost 6 bases and the J gene lost 6 bases, with 17 bases spanning the gap.

As DNA, the CDR3 is TGTGCCAGCAGCCTACAGGGACCGGGCAATCAGCCCCAGCATTTT. Protein: CASSLQGPGNQPQHF. This chain connects TRBV7-2 to TRBJ1-5; possibly TRBD1 for D (6 bases). Germline CDR1 is SGHTA and CDR2 is FQGNSA. V shed 5 bases and J shed 2 bases, with 13 bases lying between them. The CDR3 consists of 15 residues.

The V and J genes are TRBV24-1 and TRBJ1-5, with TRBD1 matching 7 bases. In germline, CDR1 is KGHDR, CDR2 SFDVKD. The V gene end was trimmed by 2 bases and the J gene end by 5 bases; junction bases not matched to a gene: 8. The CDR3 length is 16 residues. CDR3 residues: CATSDSRGATDQPQHF. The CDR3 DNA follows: TGTGCCACCAGTGATTCCAGGGGGGCAACTGATCAGCCCCAGCATTTT.